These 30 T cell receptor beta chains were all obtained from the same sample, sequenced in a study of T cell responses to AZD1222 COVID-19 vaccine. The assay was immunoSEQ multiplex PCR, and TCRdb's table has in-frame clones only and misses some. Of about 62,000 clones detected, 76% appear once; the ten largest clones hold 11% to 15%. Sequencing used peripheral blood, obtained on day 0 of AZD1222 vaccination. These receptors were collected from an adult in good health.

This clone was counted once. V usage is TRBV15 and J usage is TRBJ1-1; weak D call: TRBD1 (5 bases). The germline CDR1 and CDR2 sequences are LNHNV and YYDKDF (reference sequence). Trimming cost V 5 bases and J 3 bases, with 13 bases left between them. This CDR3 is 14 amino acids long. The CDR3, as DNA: TGTGCCACCAGCCGCCGCAGGGAAGACACTGAAGCTTTCTTT. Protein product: CATSRRREDTEAFF.

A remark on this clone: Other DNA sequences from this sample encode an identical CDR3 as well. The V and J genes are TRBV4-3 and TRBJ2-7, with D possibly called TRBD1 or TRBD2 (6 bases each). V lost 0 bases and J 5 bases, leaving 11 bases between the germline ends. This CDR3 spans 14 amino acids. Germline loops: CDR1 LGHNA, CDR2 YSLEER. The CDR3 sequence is CASSQEGGRNEQYF. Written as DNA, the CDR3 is TGCGCCAGCAGCCAAGAGGGGGGCCGGAACGAGCAGTACTTC.

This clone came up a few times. The CDR3 region is CASSPIRTVNTEAFF. CDR3 nucleotide sequence: TGTGCCAGCAGCCCAATCCGGACTGTGAACACTGAAGCTTTCTTT. The chain combines TRBV6-2 or TRBV6-3 with TRBJ1-1; D gene unclear. CDR1 is MNHEY and CDR2 is SVGEGT in the germline V gene. The CDR3 is made up of 15 amino acids. V was pared by 6 bases and J by 0 bases, with 14 bases between.

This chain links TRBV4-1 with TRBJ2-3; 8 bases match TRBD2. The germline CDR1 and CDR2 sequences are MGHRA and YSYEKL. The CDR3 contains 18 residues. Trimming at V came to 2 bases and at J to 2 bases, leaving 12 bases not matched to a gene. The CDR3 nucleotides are TGCGCCAGCAGCCAACGGGCATCTGCGGGGGGTCCCACAGATACGCAGTATTTT. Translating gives CASSQRASAGGPTDTQYF.

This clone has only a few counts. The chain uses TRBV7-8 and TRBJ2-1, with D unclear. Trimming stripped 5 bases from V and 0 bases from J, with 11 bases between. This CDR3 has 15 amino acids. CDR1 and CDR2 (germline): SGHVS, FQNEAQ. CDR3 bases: TGTGCCAGCAGCCTACAGTCCAGCTCCTACAATGAGCAGTTCTTC. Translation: CASSLQSSSYNEQFF.

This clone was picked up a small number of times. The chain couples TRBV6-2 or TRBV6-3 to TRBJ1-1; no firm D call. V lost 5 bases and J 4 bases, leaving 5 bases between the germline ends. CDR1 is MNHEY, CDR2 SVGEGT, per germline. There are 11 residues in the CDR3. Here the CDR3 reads CASSGGTEAFF. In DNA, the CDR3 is TGTGCCAGCAGTGGAGGCACTGAAGCTTTCTTT.

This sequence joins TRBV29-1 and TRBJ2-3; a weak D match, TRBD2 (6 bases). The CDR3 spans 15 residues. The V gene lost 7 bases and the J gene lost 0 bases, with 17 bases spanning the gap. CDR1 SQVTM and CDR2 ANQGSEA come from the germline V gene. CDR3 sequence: CSGRGGTASTDTQYF. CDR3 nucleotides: TGCAGCGGGAGGGGTGGGACGGCGAGCACAGATACGCAGTATTTT.

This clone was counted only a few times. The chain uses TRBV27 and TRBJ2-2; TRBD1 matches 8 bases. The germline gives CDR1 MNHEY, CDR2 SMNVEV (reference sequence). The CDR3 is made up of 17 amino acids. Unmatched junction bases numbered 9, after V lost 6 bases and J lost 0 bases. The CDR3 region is CASRDRDILSNTGELFF. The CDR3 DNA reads TGTGCCAGCAGGGACAGGGATATATTATCGAACACCGGGGAGCTGTTTTTT.

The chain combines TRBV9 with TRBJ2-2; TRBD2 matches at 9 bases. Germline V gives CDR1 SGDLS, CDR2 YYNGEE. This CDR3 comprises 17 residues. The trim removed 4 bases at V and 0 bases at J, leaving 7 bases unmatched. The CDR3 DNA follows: TGTGCCAGCAGCCCTAGCAAGCGGGGGGCGAACACCGGGGAGCTGTTTTTT. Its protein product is CASSPSKRGANTGELFF. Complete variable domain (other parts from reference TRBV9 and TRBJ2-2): DSGVTQTPKHLITATGQRVTLRCSPRSGDLSVYWYQQSLDQGLQFLIQYYNGEERAKGNILERFSAQQFPDLHSELNLSSLELGDSALYFCASSPSKRGANTGELFFGEGSRLTVL.

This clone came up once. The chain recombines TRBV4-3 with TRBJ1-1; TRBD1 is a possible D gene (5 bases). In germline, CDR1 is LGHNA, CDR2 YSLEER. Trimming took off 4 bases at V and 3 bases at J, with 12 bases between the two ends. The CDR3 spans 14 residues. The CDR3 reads CASSLGLSDTEAFF. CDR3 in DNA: TGCGCCAGCAGCCTGGGACTTTCGGACACTGAAGCTTTCTTT.

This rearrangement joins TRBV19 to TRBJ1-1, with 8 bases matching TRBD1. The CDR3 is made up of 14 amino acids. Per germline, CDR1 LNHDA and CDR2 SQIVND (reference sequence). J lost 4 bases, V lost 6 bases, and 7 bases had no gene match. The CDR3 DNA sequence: TGTGCCAGTAGAGGACAGGGATCGGCCACTGAAGCTTTCTTT. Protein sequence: CASRGQGSATEAFF.

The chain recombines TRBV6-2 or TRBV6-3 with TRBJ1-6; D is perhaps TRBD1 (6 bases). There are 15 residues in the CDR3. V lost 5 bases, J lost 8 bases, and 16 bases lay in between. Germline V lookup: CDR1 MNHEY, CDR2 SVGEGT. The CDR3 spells CASSDTPEGDSPLHF. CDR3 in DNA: TGTGCCAGCAGTGATACACCGGAGGGGGATTCACCCCTCCACTTT.

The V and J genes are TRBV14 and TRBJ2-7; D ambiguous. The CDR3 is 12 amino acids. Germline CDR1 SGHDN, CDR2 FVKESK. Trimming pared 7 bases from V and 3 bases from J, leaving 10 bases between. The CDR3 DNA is TGTGCCAGCAACGACCAAGGCTACGAGCAGTACTTC. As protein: CASNDQGYEQYF.

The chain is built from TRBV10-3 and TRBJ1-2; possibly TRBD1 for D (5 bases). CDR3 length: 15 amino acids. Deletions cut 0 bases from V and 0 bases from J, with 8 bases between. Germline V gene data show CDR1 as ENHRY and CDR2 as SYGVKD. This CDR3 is CAISESWGTNYGYTF. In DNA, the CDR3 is TGTGCCATCAGTGAGTCCTGGGGGACTAACTATGGCTACACCTTC.

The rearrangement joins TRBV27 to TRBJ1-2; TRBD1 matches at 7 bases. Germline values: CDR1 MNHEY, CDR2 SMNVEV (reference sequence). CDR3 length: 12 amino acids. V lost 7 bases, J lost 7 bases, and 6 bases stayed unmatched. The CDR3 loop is CASTSGGSGYTF. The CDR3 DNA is TGTGCCAGCACCTCAGGGGGTTCTGGCTACACCTTC.

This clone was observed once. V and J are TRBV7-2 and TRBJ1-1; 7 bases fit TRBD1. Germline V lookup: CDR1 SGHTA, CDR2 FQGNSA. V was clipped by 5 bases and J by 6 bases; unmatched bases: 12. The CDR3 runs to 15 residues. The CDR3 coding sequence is TGTGCCAGCAGCACCCGACAGGGAATTGTCGCTGAAGCTTTCTTT. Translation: CASSTRQGIVAEAFF.

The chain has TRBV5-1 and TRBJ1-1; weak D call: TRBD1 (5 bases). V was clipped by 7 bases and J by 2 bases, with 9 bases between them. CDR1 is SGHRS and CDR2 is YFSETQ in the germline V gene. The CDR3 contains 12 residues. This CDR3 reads CASGGDNTEAFF. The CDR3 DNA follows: TGCGCCAGCGGAGGGGACAACACTGAAGCTTTCTTT.

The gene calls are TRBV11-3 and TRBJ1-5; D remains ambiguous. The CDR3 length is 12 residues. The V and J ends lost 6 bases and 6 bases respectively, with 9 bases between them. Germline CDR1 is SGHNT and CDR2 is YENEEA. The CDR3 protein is CASRGWVQPQHF. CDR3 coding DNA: TGTGCCAGCAGAGGTTGGGTTCAGCCCCAGCATTTT.

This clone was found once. The CDR3 loop reads CASSSPGGGNQPQHF. The CDR3 region has the DNA TGTGCCAGCAGTAGCCCAGGGGGCGGCAATCAGCCCCAGCATTTT. The gene calls are TRBV6-2 or TRBV6-3 and TRBJ1-5; 8 bases are shared with TRBD1. The CDR3 length is 15 residues. The germline V gene encodes CDR1 MNHEY and CDR2 SVGEGT. The junction had 5 bases not matched to a gene; V was cut back by 5 bases and J by 2 bases.

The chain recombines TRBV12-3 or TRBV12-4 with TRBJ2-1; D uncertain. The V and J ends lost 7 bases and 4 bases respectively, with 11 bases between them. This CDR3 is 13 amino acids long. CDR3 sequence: CASIDPRYNEQFF. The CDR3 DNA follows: TGTGCCAGCATCGACCCCCGATACAATGAGCAGTTCTTC.

This chain's CDR3 is CASRAYTEAFF. The CDR3 DNA follows: TGTGCCAGCAGGGCCTACACTGAAGCTTTCTTT. The chain carries TRBV6-5 and TRBJ1-1; D not resolved. The CDR3 loop spans 11 amino acids. Germline CDR1 and CDR2: MNHEY and SVGAGI. Trimming left V 6 bases short and J 3 bases short, with 5 bases between.

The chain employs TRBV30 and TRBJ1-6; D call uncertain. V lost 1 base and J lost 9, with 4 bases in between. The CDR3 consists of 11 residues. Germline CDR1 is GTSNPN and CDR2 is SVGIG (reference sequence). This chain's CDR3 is CAWSAASPLHF. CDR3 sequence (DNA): TGTGCCTGGAGTGCGGCTTCACCCCTCCACTTT.

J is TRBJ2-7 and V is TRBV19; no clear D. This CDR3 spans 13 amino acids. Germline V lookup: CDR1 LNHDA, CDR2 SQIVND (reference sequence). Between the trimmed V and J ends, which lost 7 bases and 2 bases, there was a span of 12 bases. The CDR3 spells CASTIVRPYEQYF. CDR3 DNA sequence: TGTGCCAGTACCATCGTGCGGCCCTACGAGCAGTACTTC.

The CDR3 sequence is CASRGPMNTEAFF. In nucleotides, the CDR3 is TGTGCCAGCCGGGGTCCAATGAACACTGAAGCTTTCTTT. The rearrangement joins TRBV11-3 to TRBJ1-1; D gene ambiguous. CDR3 length: 13 residues. Germline assignment: CDR1 SGHNT and CDR2 YENEEA. V lost 8 bases and J lost 0, with 10 bases in between.

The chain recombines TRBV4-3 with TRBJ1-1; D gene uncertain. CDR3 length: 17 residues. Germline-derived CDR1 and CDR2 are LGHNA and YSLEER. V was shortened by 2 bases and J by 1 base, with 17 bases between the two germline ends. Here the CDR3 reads CASSQPPFGGPNTEAFF. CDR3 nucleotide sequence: TGCGCCAGCAGCCAACCCCCTTTCGGTGGTCCGAACACTGAAGCTTTCTTT.

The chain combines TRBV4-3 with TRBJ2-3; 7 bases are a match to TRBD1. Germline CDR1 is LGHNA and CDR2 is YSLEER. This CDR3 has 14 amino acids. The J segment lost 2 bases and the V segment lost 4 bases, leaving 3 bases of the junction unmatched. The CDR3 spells CASSPGQNTDTQYF. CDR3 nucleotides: TGCGCCAGCAGCCCGGGACAGAACACAGATACGCAGTATTTT.

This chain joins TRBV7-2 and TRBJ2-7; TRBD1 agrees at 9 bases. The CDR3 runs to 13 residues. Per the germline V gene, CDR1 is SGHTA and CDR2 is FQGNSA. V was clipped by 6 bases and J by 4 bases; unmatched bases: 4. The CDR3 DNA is TGTGCCAGCAGTCGGGACAGGGAGTACGAGCAGTACTTC. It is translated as CASSRDREYEQYF.

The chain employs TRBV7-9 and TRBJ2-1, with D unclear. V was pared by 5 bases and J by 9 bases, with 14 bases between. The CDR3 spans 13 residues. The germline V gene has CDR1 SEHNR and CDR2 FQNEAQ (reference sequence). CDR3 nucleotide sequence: TGTGCCAGCAGCACACCCGTCGCTTCTGAGCAGTTCTTC. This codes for CASSTPVASEQFF.

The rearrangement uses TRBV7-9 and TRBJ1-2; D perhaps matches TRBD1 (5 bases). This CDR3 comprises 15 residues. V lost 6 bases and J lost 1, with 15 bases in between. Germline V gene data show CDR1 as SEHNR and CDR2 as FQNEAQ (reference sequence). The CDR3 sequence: CASSYGTPDNYGYTF. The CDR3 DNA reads TGTGCCAGCAGTTACGGGACTCCCGATAACTATGGCTACACCTTC.

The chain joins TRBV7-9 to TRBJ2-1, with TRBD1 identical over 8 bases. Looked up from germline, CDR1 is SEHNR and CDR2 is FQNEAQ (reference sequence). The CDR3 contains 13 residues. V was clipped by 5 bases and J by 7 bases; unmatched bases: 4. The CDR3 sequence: CASSLTGGNEQFF. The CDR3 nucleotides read TGTGCCAGCAGCCTAACAGGGGGGAATGAGCAGTTCTTC.